The 15 T cell receptor beta chains listed next were all sequenced from one sample in a study of blood T cell repertoires in COVID-19. The assay was immunoSEQ multiplex PCR, and TCRdb's table has in-frame clones only and misses some. The profile shows 90,000 to 150,000 clones, around 88% of them singletons. Sequencing was performed on peripheral blood. All receptors come from a woman between 45 and 60 years old with active or convalescent COVID-19.

This clone was recorded only once. In DNA, the CDR3 is TGTGCCAGCAGTGAGGTAAACTACGAGCAGTACTTC. Translation: CASSEVNYEQYF. V and J are TRBV28 and TRBJ2-7; D remains ambiguous. This CDR3 has 12 residues. Deletions cut 5 bases from V and 3 bases from J, with 8 bases between. CDR1 and CDR2 from the germline V gene are MDHEN and SYDVKM.

The chain uses TRBV9 and TRBJ2-1, with TRBD1 matching 9 bases. Germline CDR1 is SGDLS and CDR2 is YYNGEE. J lost 8 bases, V lost 3 bases, and 9 bases had no gene match. The CDR3 is made up of 15 amino acids. The CDR3 here is CASSAWTGAGDEQFF. CDR3 nucleotide sequence: TGTGCCAGCAGCGCTTGGACAGGGGCCGGCGATGAGCAGTTCTTC.

The chain joins TRBV5-4 to TRBJ1-1; 7 nucleotides align to TRBD1. Germline lookup yields CDR1 SGHNT and CDR2 YYREEE (reference sequence). V shed 10 bases, J shed 3 bases, and the junction held 12 bases outside the gene matches. The CDR3 sequence is 14 residues long. CDR3 loop: CACSPRGRDTEAFF. CDR3 in DNA: TGTGCCTGTTCACCGAGGGGGCGCGACACTGAAGCTTTCTTT.

The gene calls are TRBV11-3 and TRBJ1-2; 9 bases are shared with TRBD1. V shed 3 bases, J shed 8 bases, and the junction held 7 bases outside the gene matches. CDR3 size: 14 residues. Germline assignment: CDR1 SGHNT and CDR2 YENEEA. The CDR3 DNA sequence: TGTGCCAGCAGCTTGGGCGGGACAGGGTGCGGCTACACCTTC. The encoded protein is CASSLGGTGCGYTF.

This chain links TRBV28 with TRBJ2-5, with D unclear. This CDR3 is 12 amino acids long. Between the trimmed V and J ends, which lost 5 bases and 2 bases, there was a span of 6 bases. Germline V CDR1 and CDR2: MDHEN, SYDVKM. This chain's CDR3 is CASSSSQETQYF. For the CDR3, the DNA is TGTGCCAGCAGTAGCTCACAAGAGACCCAGTACTTC.

The chain combines TRBV6-5 with TRBJ1-2, with TRBD1 as a possible D gene (6 bases). Between the trimmed V and J ends, which lost 8 bases and 6 bases, there was a span of 19 bases. CDR3 length: 14 residues. CDR1 is MNHEY and CDR2 is SVGAGI in the germline V gene. As DNA, the CDR3 is TGTGCCAGCCTTGCGGAACAGGGATTGAATGGCTACACCTTC. Protein: CASLAEQGLNGYTF.

The chain is built from TRBV2 and TRBJ1-2, with D tentatively TRBD1 (5 bases). Trimming stripped 8 bases from V and 7 bases from J, with 20 bases between. Germline CDR1 reads SNHLY; CDR2 reads FYNNEI. The CDR3 consists of 14 residues. The CDR3 sequence: CASGNQGSFGGYTF. The CDR3 region has the DNA TGTGCCAGCGGGAACCAGGGATCATTCGGTGGCTACACCTTC.

CDR3 sequence reads: CASSFSPGLAVNEQFF. Written as DNA, the CDR3 is TGTGCCAGCAGCTTTAGCCCGGGACTAGCGGTCAATGAGCAGTTCTTC. The chain combines TRBV11-3 with TRBJ2-1; 11 nucleotides agree with TRBD2. Germline CDR1 is SGHNT and CDR2 is YENEEA. This CDR3 has 16 amino acids. V trimming: 3 bases; J trimming: 6 bases; junction bases outside the gene matches: 7.

This sequence joins TRBV6-4 and TRBJ2-3; 8 bases line up with TRBD2. CDR1 is MRHNA and CDR2 is SNTAGT in the germline V gene. There are 16 residues in the CDR3. V gave up 0 bases and J gave up 4 bases; unmatched junction bases: 6. The CDR3 reads CASSDSPAGAPDTQYF. The CDR3 coding sequence is TGTGCCAGCAGTGACTCACCAGCGGGAGCCCCAGATACGCAGTATTTT.

This chain uses TRBV18 with TRBJ2-5; 9 bases match TRBD1. The V and J ends lost 6 bases and 4 bases, in that order; junction bases with no gene match: 15. The CDR3 totals 17 residues. CDR1 is KGHSH and CDR2 is LQKENI in the germline V gene. CDR3 region: CASSTVRTGVIGETQYF. Here the CDR3 DNA reads TGTGCCAGCTCCACCGTAAGGACAGGGGTCATCGGAGAGACCCAGTACTTC.

The chain employs TRBV7-2 and TRBJ2-7; 9 bases map to TRBD1. The germline V gene encodes CDR1 SGHTA and CDR2 FQGNSA. The CDR3 covers 13 residues. The trim removed 5 bases at V and 4 bases at J, leaving 3 bases unmatched. The CDR3 nucleotides read TGTGCCAGCAGCCCGGACAGGGGTTACGAGCAGTACTTC. Protein: CASSPDRGYEQYF.

J is TRBJ1-2 and V is TRBV2; tentative D call: TRBD1 (5 bases). This CDR3 comprises 12 residues. Per the germline V gene, CDR1 is SNHLY and CDR2 is FYNNEI. V dropped 3 bases and J dropped 3 bases, with 5 bases sitting between them. For the CDR3, the DNA is TGTGCCAGCAGTGACAGGGACTATGGCTACACCTTC. Translating gives CASSDRDYGYTF.

The DNA for the CDR3 is TGTGCCAGCTCACCCGACCTGGGAGGGAAGTATGGCTACACCTTC. It specifies CASSPDLGGKYGYTF. This chain connects TRBV18 to TRBJ1-2; D gene ambiguous. The V end was cut by 3 bases, the J end by 5 bases, with 16 bases between. CDR1 is KGHSH, CDR2 LQKENI, per germline. The length of the CDR3 is 15 residues.

This clone was detected only once. CDR3 sequence: CASSLRGGYNEQFF. CDR3 coding DNA: TGTGCCAGCAGTCTCCGAGGTGGATACAATGAGCAGTTCTTC. The V and J genes are TRBV6-2 or TRBV6-3 and TRBJ2-1, with unresolved D. Trimming left V 5 bases short and J 4 bases short, with 12 bases between. This CDR3 spans 14 amino acids. Germline CDR1 is MNHEY and CDR2 is SVGEGT.

This clone was seen a few times. The V call is TRBV6-5, the J call TRBJ2-5; the match to TRBD2 covers 8 bases. Per germline, CDR1 MNHEY and CDR2 SVGAGI. V was clipped by 6 bases and J by 3 bases; unmatched bases: 6. This CDR3 contains 14 residues. The CDR3 region has the DNA TGTGCCAGCAGGATCGGGGGGGGAGAAGAGACCCAGTACTTC. Amino acids: CASRIGGGEETQYF.